The 3 T cell receptor beta chains below come from one sample, sequenced in a study of blood T cell repertoires in COVID-19. Clones were read by immunoSEQ multiplex PCR, and TCRdb kept only the in-frame ones, dropping some. The sample yields over 250,000 clones, about four fifths seen once. Sequencing was performed on PBMCs or T cells enriched from blood (not recorded which). Receptors were obtained from a man between 35 and 55 years old who had been exposed to COVID-19.

The chain couples TRBV7-2 to TRBJ2-3; D possibly corresponds to TRBD1 (5 bases). CDR1 and CDR2 (germline): SGHTA, FQGNSA. This CDR3 region has 15 residues. V gave up 6 bases and J gave up 2 bases, with 15 bases separating them. As DNA, the CDR3 is TGTGCCAGCAGTAAAGACAGATACTACACAGATACGCAGTATTTT. Its translation: CASSKDRYYTDTQYF. The whole variable domain, filled in from reference TRBV7-2 and TRBJ2-3, reads GAGVSQSPSNKVTEKGKDVELRCDPISGHTALYWYRQSLGQGLEFLIYFQGNSAPDKSGLPSDRFSAERTGGSVSTLTIQRTQQEDSAVYLCASSKDRYYTDTQYFGPGTRLTVL.

V is TRBV3-1 (or the pseudogene TRBV3-2) and J is TRBJ1-2; 12 bases are shared with TRBD1. CDR3 length equals 16 residues. Germline V gene lookup returns CDR1 LGHDT and CDR2 YNNKEL (reference sequence). J gave up 8 bases and V 4 bases, and 11 bases lay outside the gene matches. CDR3 coding DNA: TGTGCCAGCAGCCGGGACAGGGGGCGCCCCCGGGAAGGCTACACCTTC. Translating it yields CASSRDRGRPREGYTF.

The chain is built from TRBV5-8 and TRBJ2-1; 7 nucleotides line up with TRBD2. This CDR3 is built from 15 residues. Germline V CDR1 and CDR2: SGHTS, YDEGEE. V was pared by 1 base and J by 7 bases, with 8 bases of the junction left unmatched. CDR3 coding DNA: TGTGCCAGCAGCTTGCCACCAGCGGGATATAATGAGCAGTTCTTC. It specifies CASSLPPAGYNEQFF.